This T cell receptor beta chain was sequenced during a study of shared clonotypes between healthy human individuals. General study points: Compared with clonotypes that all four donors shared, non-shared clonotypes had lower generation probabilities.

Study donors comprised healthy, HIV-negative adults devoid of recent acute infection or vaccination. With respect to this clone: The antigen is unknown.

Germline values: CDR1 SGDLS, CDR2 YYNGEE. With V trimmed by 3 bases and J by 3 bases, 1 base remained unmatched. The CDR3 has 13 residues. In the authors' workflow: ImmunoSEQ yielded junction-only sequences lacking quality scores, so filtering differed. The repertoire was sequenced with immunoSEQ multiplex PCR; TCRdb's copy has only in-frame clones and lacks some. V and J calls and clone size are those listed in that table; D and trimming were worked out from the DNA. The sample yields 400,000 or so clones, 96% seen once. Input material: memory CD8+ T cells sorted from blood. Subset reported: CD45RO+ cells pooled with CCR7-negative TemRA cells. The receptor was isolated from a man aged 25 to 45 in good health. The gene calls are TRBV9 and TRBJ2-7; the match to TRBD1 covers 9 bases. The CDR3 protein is CASSADRGYEQYF. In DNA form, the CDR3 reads TGTGCCAGCAGCGCGGACAGGGGCTACGAGCAGTACTTC.